The clone carrying this T cell receptor (beta chain) was observed a few times. Its antigen is still unknown. The data belong to a study of post-analysis software for immune sequencing data. Study overall: Both relapsing-remitting and secondary progressive multiple sclerosis featured among the disease courses, as did progressive-relapsing multiple sclerosis. Study-level findings and limits: Samples from one preparation batch, clustered by F measure, grouped strongly together. TRBV5-6, TRBV5-1 and TRBV20-1 belonged to a set of roughly five TRBV segments that were more frequent in patients than controls. When compared against controls, multiple sclerosis patients showed significantly lower normalized Chao1 diversity.

The CDR3 runs 13 residues. CDR1 is MNHNY, CDR2 SVGAGI, per germline (reference sequence). V was trimmed by 8 bases and J by 2 bases, leaving 13 bases between them. TCR beta cDNA libraries had unique molecular identifiers. TCRdb called the PCR reads again in MiXCR, with one record for every CDR3 protein. This table has 800,000 to 950,000 distinct CDR3 sequences, roughly 50% appearing once. This chain links TRBV6-6 with TRBJ2-7; D gene ambiguous. The sample was blood. This TCR was recovered from a girl aged 5-17 years with multiple sclerosis. The CDR3 here is CASASGGPYEQYF. DNA of the CDR3: TGTGCCAGCGCCTCTGGTGGGCCCTACGAGCAGTACTTC.